This is a list of T cell receptor beta chains from one sample in a study of blood T cell repertoires in COVID-19. The assay was immunoSEQ multiplex PCR, and TCRdb's table has in-frame clones only and misses some. The sample has about 440,000 clones; 70% to 90% are singletons. Sequenced sample: PBMCs or T cells enriched from blood (not recorded which). Receptor source: a woman aged 18-29 years with acute COVID-19. Both conserved end residues are part of each CDR3. Each record gives: D gene, V gene, J gene, clone size, CDR3 protein, CDR3 DNA. A D gene is named only where the DNA matches it firmly. A row's size may be missing; if present it is once, few, many or a size class.

NA,TRBV28,TRBJ2-2,NA,CASSFRGSSDANTGELFF,TGTGCCAGCAGTTTTAGAGGGTCATCGGACGCGAACACCGGGGAGCTGTTTTTT
NA,TRBV25-1,TRBJ2-2,NA,CASSEPGAPPGWTGELFF,TGTGCCAGCAGTGAACCGGGAGCTCCTCCTGGATGGACCGGGGAGCTGTTTTTT
NA,TRBV11-3,TRBJ1-1,NA,CASSLTGVTEAFF,TGTGCCAGCAGCTTAACGGGGGTAACTGAAGCTTTCTTT
NA,TRBV5-6,TRBJ1-2,NA,CASSFGDRKHYGYTF,TGTGCCAGCAGCTTCGGAGACAGGAAGCACTATGGCTACACCTTC
NA,TRBV2,TRBJ2-5,NA,CASGGRGWQETQYF,TGTGCCAGCGGGGGGCGGGGGTGGCAAGAGACCCAGTACTTC
NA,TRBV10-1,TRBJ2-5,once,CASSESQGRETQYF,TGCGCCAGCAGTGAGTCCCAGGGCAGGGAGACCCAGTACTTC
NA,TRBV6-2/TRBV6-3,TRBJ2-7,NA,CASSPPLDILIHEQYF,TGTGCCAGCAGCCCACCCCTCGACATCCTAATTCACGAGCAGTACTTC
TRBD1,TRBV9,TRBJ2-4,NA,CASSVEDRGSVGTKNIQYF,TGTGCCAGCAGCGTAGAGGACAGGGGGTCAGTCGGAACCAAAAACATTCAGTACTTC
NA,TRBV7-9,TRBJ1-4,NA,CASSPRTALGEKLFF,TGTGCCAGCAGCCCCAGGACAGCCTTGGGTGAAAAACTGTTTTTT
TRBD2,TRBV18,TRBJ2-2,NA,CASSPPSGRLSGELFF,TGTGCCAGCTCACCGCCTAGCGGGAGACTTAGCGGGGAGCTGTTTTTT
NA,TRBV6-1,TRBJ2-5,NA,CASSENRIETQYF,TGTGCCAGCAGTGAAAACAGGATAGAGACCCAGTACTTC
NA,TRBV6-5,TRBJ1-6,NA,CASSRGGVGNSPLHF,TGTGCCAGCTCCCGGGGGGGCGTGGGTAATTCACCCCTCCACTTT
NA,TRBV18,TRBJ2-5,NA,CASSPNSGLGKWETQYF,TGTGCCAGCTCACCAAACTCGGGATTGGGGAAATGGGAGACCCAGTACTTC
TRBD1,TRBV10-2,TRBJ1-2,NA,CASSLTGGSYGYTF,TGCGCCAGCAGCCTGACAGGGGGCAGCTATGGCTACACCTTC
NA,TRBV9,TRBJ1-6,NA,CASSVDTSPLHF,TGTGCCAGCAGCGTCGACACTTCACCCCTCCACTTT
NA,TRBV5-1,TRBJ1-1,once,CASSEKDSLNTEAFF,TGCGCCAGCAGCGAAAAAGACAGCCTGAACACTGAAGCTTTCTTT
NA,TRBV9,TRBJ2-5,NA,CASSPALTLAGPGETQYF,TGTGCCAGCAGCCCCGCTCTCACGTTGGCAGGGCCCGGAGAGACCCAGTACTTC
TRBD1,TRBV18,TRBJ2-5,NA,CASSPLTGAQETQYF,TGTGCCAGCTCACCACTTACAGGGGCCCAAGAGACCCAGTACTTC
NA,TRBV29-1,TRBJ1-2,NA,CSVELGGSYGYTF,TGCAGCGTTGAGTTGGGGGGAAGCTATGGCTACACCTTC
TRBD2,TRBV5-6,TRBJ2-7,NA,CASSFGLAGDTEQYF,TGTGCCAGCAGCTTCGGACTAGCGGGGGACACCGAGCAGTACTTC
TRBD1,TRBV6-2/TRBV6-3,TRBJ1-6,NA,CASSYRQGPTLHF,TGTGCCAGCAGTTACAGACAGGGACCAACCCTCCACTTT
TRBD1,TRBV30,TRBJ2-5,NA,CAWRNRGPETQYF,TGTGCCTGGAGAAACAGGGGGCCAGAGACCCAGTACTTC
NA,TRBV4-2,TRBJ1-5,NA,CASSQDQGLNQPQHF,TGTGCCAGCAGCCAAGATCAGGGACTCAATCAGCCCCAGCATTTT
NA,TRBV6-1,TRBJ1-5,NA,CASSEELSGTPDQPQHF,TGTGCCAGCAGTGAAGAATTGAGTGGGACACCTGATCAGCCCCAGCATTTT
TRBD1,TRBV4-3,TRBJ2-7,NA,CASSQEVDRRPYEQYF,TGCGCCAGCAGCCAAGAGGTGGACAGGAGACCCTACGAGCAGTACTTC
NA,TRBV12-3/TRBV12-4,TRBJ1-5,NA,CASSYRDQPQHF,TGTGCCAGCAGTTACAGGGATCAGCCCCAGCATTTT